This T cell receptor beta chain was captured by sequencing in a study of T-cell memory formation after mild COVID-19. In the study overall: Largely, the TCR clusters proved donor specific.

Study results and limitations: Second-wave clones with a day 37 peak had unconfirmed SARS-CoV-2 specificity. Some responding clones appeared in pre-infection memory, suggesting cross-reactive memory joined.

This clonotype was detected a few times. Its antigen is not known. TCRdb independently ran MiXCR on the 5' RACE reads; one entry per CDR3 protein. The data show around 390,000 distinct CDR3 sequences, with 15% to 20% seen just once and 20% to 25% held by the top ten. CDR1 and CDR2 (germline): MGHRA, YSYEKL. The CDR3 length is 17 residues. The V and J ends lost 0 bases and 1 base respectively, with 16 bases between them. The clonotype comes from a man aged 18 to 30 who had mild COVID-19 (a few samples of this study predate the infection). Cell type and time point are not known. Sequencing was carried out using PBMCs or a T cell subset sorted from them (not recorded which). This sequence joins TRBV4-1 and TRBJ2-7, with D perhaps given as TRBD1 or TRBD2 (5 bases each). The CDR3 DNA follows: TGCGCCAGCAGCCAAGAGGTTGTCGGGACGGAGTCCTACGAGCAGTACTTC. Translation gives CASSQEVVGTESYEQYF.